Listed below are T cell receptor beta chains from one sample, sequenced in a study of CXCR3-negative and CXCR3-positive naive CD8 T cells. TCRdb reprocessed the 5' RACE reads and reports one entry per CDR3 protein, with no DNA. The ten most abundant clones cover approximately 12% of a sample with about 45,000 distinct CDR3 sequences. Sequencing input: memory CD8+ T cells from blood. All receptors come from a human donor in good health. Some clones in this sample may be carry-over from other donors' samples. The CDR3 runs from the conserved cysteine through the conserved F or W. Size is omitted from some rows. Given values are once, few, many or a class for expanded clones.

v_gene,abundance,j_gene,len,CDR3aa
TRBV5-1,-,TRBJ1-6,14,CASSLAGGNSPLHF
TRBV7-6,-,TRBJ2-3,14,CASSLGPVTDTQYF
TRBV4-1,-,TRBJ2-1,16,CASSQVGLDGYNEQFF
TRBV28,-,TRBJ2-1,16,CASSFPRTSPLNEQFF
TRBV10-2,-,TRBJ2-1,15,CASSGSGTGRNEQFF
TRBV29-1,-,TRBJ1-2,14,CSVHPPRFPYGYTF
TRBV7-6,-,TRBJ1-1,15,CASSLDGSWNTEAFF
TRBV28,-,TRBJ1-1,14,CASSAGTGWTEAFF
TRBV18,-,TRBJ1-1,16,CASSPTQGQMGTEAFF
TRBV10-2,-,TRBJ2-7,14,CASSESGGGYEQYF
TRBV10-3,-,TRBJ2-1,14,CAISETTSNDEQFF
TRBV6-4,-,TRBJ2-3,16,CASSDMAGGSTDTQYF
TRBV7-6,-,TRBJ1-5,13,CASSSESNQPQHF
TRBV12-5,-,TRBJ1-1,14,CASGLVQDPTEAFF
TRBV29-1,-,TRBJ2-7,13,CSAVTGGGYEQYF
TRBV6-1,-,TRBJ2-1,15,CASSPSSSGGAEHHF
TRBV13,-,TRBJ2-5,14,CASSFLRGLQTQYF
TRBV5-1,-,TRBJ1-1,18,CASSPSLRGGIVNTEAFF
TRBV6-4,-,TRBJ2-2,15,CASSAKGLDTGELFF
TRBV20-1,-,TRBJ1-2,12,CSATSGTVGYTF
TRBV9,-,TRBJ2-1,15,CASSIQGGEYNEQFF
TRBV7-2,medium-sized,TRBJ2-7,17,CASSETSGVLEEYEQYF
TRBV20-1,-,TRBJ2-7,13,CSAPDREAGEQYF
TRBV12-3/TRBV12-4,-,TRBJ2-5,13,CASRQLQGETQYF
TRBV11-2,-,TRBJ2-5,16,CASSSGVLGREETQYF
TRBV7-6,-,TRBJ2-2,16,CASSHSGGDDTGELFF
TRBV19,-,TRBJ2-6,16,CASSIDGYLGANVLTF
TRBV5-1,-,TRBJ1-2,16,CASSLIPGGGNYGYTF
TRBV12-3/TRBV12-4,-,TRBJ1-3,15,CASSLGWGRGDTIYF
TRBV29-1,-,TRBJ2-5,14,CSVEGVGQGETQYF
TRBV29-1,-,TRBJ1-3,11,CADLQGNTIYF
TRBV7-9,-,TRBJ2-1,13,CASSLEAYNEQFF
TRBV29-1,-,TRBJ2-3,17,CSADPTSGSLGTDTQYF
TRBV4-3,-,TRBJ1-1,15,CASSHHTVTNTEAFF
TRBV9,-,TRBJ1-6,15,CASSVVETGYSPLHF
TRBV29-1,-,TRBJ2-2,12,CSVDGNTGELFF
TRBV27,-,TRBJ1-1,12,CASGRLNTEAFF
TRBV20-1,-,TRBJ2-7,16,CSARPLGAAKSYEQYF
TRBV7-9,-,TRBJ2-7,15,CASSLDWDRTYEQYF
TRBV14,-,TRBJ2-7,13,CASSQPGYREQYF
TRBV7-9,-,TRBJ1-1,13,CASSQKPNTEAFF
TRBV27,-,TRBJ1-2,15,CASSSGDRLNYGYTF
TRBV6-4,-,TRBJ2-7,14,CASSPGLSSYEQYF
TRBV5-5,-,TRBJ2-7,14,CASSPTPEAYEQYF
TRBV29-1,-,TRBJ1-1,13,CSVTGGWDTEAFF